The next 26 T cell receptor beta chains were all read from a single sample in a study of T cells in women clearing cervical HPV infection. Some clones are missing from TCRdb's copy, which holds only in-frame ones; the method was immunoSEQ multiplex PCR. Recorded for this sample: approximately 44,000 clones. What was sequenced was blood buffy coat. The receptor source for this set is a woman between 18 and 75 years old with a cervical HPV16 infection that either progressed to CIN3+ or cleared (not recorded which).

Comments on this clone: The CDR3 goes on 3 residues after the read ends, and that part is filled in from the germline J gene. The chain recombines TRBV9 with TRBJ2-3; D not certain. Deletions cut 0 bases from V and 3 bases from J, with 8 bases between. CDR1 SGDLS and CDR2 YYNGEE come from the germline V gene. This CDR3 spans 14 amino acids. CDR3 amino acids: CASSVEVLTDTQYF. CDR3 DNA, as far as it was read: TGTGCCAGCAGCGTAGAGGTTTTAACAGATACG. Looking up the rest from reference TRBV9 and TRBJ2-3 gives the full variable domain: DSGVTQTPKHLITATGQRVTLRCSPRSGDLSVYWYQQSLDQGLQFLIQYYNGEERAKGNILERFSAQQFPDLHSELNLSSLELGDSALYFCASSVEVLTDTQYFGPGTRLTVL.

As concerns this clone: The sequence runs out 3 residues before the end of the CDR3; the remainder is reconstructed from the germline J gene. This chain connects TRBV6-2 or TRBV6-3 to TRBJ2-1, with 9 bases identical to TRBD1. The CDR3 runs to 13 residues. V lost 6 bases to trimming and J lost 9 bases; unmatched junction nucleotides: 6. CDR1 is MNHEY and CDR2 is SVGEGT in the germline V gene. The CDR3 bases that were read are TGTGCCAGCAGGGTTACAGGGGGCGGTGAG. Translating gives CASRVTGGGE. The whole CDR3 sequence is CASRVTGGGEQFF.

Remarks on this clone: One end of the junction fails to match germline, which may point to a read error. The observed sequence ends 3 residues before the CDR3 terminus, with the missing tail filled in from the germline J gene. Other DNA sequences in the sample encode the same CDR3. The rearrangement links TRBV7-6 to TRBJ1-3; 10 positions agree with TRBD1. This CDR3 has 17 residues. CDR1 and CDR2 (germline): SGHVS, FNYEAQ. The sequenced CDR3 bases are TGTGCCAGCAGCTTAGCGGACAGGGGGATCTCTGGAAACACT. It translates to CASSLADRGISGNT. In full, the CDR3 reads CASSLADRGISGNTIYF.

To note about this clone: The read ends 3 residues early relative to the CDR3; the germline J gene fills the gap. The chain links TRBV19 to TRBJ2-7; D not resolved. Germline V gene data show CDR1 as LNHDA and CDR2 as SQIVND (reference sequence). Trimming removed 3 bases at V and 5 bases at J, with 5 bases between. This CDR3 has 11 amino acids. CDR3 bases read: TGTGCCAGTAGTATCAGGAACGAG. Translating gives CASSIRNE. The full-length CDR3 reads as CASSIRNEQYF.

In regard to this clone: Read coverage stops 3 residues before the CDR3 terminus; the germline J gene supplies the remainder. The chain links TRBV20-1 to TRBJ1-2; 9 bases map to TRBD1. The germline CDR1 and CDR2 sequences are DFQATT and SNEGSKA (reference sequence). J gave up 4 bases and V 6 bases, and 9 bases lay outside the gene matches. The CDR3 is 14 amino acids. The CDR3 region is CSARGTGSSYGYTF. The part of the CDR3 DNA that was read is TGCAGTGCCAGGGGGACAGGGTCCTCCTATGGC.

As concerns this clone: The read ends 3 residues early relative to the CDR3; the germline J gene fills the gap. V gene TRBV5-1 combines with J gene TRBJ2-3; D uncertain. The CDR3 extends over 14 amino acids. The V and J ends lost 4 bases and 2 bases respectively, with 11 bases between them. The germline gives CDR1 SGHRS, CDR2 YFSETQ. CDR3 DNA (partial): TGCGCCAGCAGCGTTGACGGGTTCACAGATACG. Translated, it gives CASSVDGFTDT. The whole CDR3 protein reads CASSVDGFTDTQYF.

A remark on this clone: Sequencing ends 3 residues short of the CDR3 end; the germline J gene provides the rest. This chain joins TRBV30 and TRBJ2-2; 8 bases agree with TRBD1. Germline lookup yields CDR1 GTSNPN and CDR2 SVGIG (reference sequence). The CDR3 has 14 residues. V dropped 3 bases and J dropped 1; count of bases not matched to a gene: 1. Incomplete CDR3 DNA: TGTGCCTGGAGCGGGACAGGGAACACCGGGGAG. As protein: CAWSGTGNTGE. The full CDR3 protein reads CAWSGTGNTGELFF.

In the case of this clone: Read sequence stops 3 residues before the CDR3 end, and the germline J gene provides the missing end. The chain is built from TRBV5-1 and TRBJ1-2; TRBD1 aligns across 8 bases. Per the germline V gene, CDR1 is SGHRS and CDR2 is YFSETQ. J lost 5 bases, V lost 7 bases, and 10 bases had no gene match. CDR3 length equals 14 residues. CDR3 region: CASGDGQGPYGYTF. The sequenced CDR3 bases are TGCGCCAGCGGGGATGGACAGGGCCCATATGGC.

This CDR3 reads CASSHKNTVNTQYF. CDR3 bases read: TGTGCCAGCAGCCATAAAAACACCGTTAATACG. This chain joins TRBV7-6 and TRBJ2-3; D unresolved. The read ends 3 residues shy of where the CDR3 ends; the end is completed using the germline J gene. Germline CDR1 is SGHVS and CDR2 is FNYEAQ. Trimming took off 5 bases at V and 7 bases at J, with 16 bases between the two ends. This CDR3 has 14 amino acids.

CDR3 amino acids: CSAPRGREQYF. CDR3 DNA, as far as it was read: TGCAGTGCCCCGCGGGGACGCGAG. The rearrangement uses TRBV20-1 and TRBJ2-7; TRBD2 might be the D (6 bases). Coverage ceases 3 residues before the CDR3 finishes, and the germline J gene fills in the end. Germline V gene sequence: CDR1 DFQATT, CDR2 SNEGSKA (reference sequence). The CDR3 extends over 11 amino acids. V was trimmed by 6 bases and J by 6 bases, leaving 12 bases between them.

About this clone: With the read ending 3 residues before the CDR3 end, the germline J gene is used to fill in that end. The V gene is TRBV10-3, the J gene TRBJ2-2; 7 bases are a match to TRBD1. V was clipped by 7 bases and J by 6 bases; unmatched bases: 5. This CDR3 comprises 13 residues. Germline assignment: CDR1 ENHRY and CDR2 SYGVKD. Incomplete CDR3 DNA: TGTGCCATCACCATTACAGGGGCCGGGGAG. Its translation: CAITITGAGE. The whole CDR3 protein reads CAITITGAGELFF.

Note on this clone: The read is 3 residues too short to cover the CDR3 end, so that end is filled in from the germline J gene. V and J are TRBV5-5 and TRBJ2-2; 7 bases map to TRBD1. The CDR3 covers 15 residues. Germline V gene sequence: CDR1 SGHKS, CDR2 YYEKEE (reference sequence). The V gene end was trimmed by 5 bases and the J gene end by 7 bases; junction bases not matched to a gene: 11. The CDR3 bases that were read are TGTGCCAGCAGTGGGAGAGGGGGCGCAGACGGGGAG. This translates into CASSGRGGADGE. The whole CDR3 is CASSGRGGADGELFF.

A remark on this clone: The CDR3 end falls 3 residues outside the read, so it is completed with the germline J gene. The chain employs TRBV19 and TRBJ1-2; D remains unclear. The CDR3 is 14 residues long. The germline CDR1 and CDR2 sequences are LNHDA and SQIVND (reference sequence). V lost 4 bases and J lost 7, with 16 bases in between. CDR3 DNA, as far as it was read: TGTGCCAGTAGTACCTACACGGACGGGGTTGGC. This sequence encodes CASSTYTDGVG. The CDR3 in its entirety is CASSTYTDGVGYTF.

Remarks on this clone: The germline gene is not matched at one end of the junction; a read error may be the cause. The read ends 3 residues before the CDR3 terminus; that terminus is restored from the germline J gene. The same CDR3 can be traced to other DNA sequences in this sample. This rearrangement joins TRBV20-1 to TRBJ2-2, with D perhaps matching TRBD1 (6 bases). Germline V gene data show CDR1 as DFQATT and CDR2 as SNEGSKA (reference sequence). This CDR3 spans 15 amino acids. The CDR3 sequence is CSASTGTPNTGELFF. CDR3 DNA (partial): TGCAGTGCTAGCACCGGGACACCCAACACTGGGGAG.

As to this clone: The missing CDR3 end, 3 residues past where the read stops, is filled in from the germline J gene. The chain has TRBV19 and TRBJ1-4; tentatively, D is TRBD1 (5 bases). This CDR3 contains 13 residues. V gave up 7 bases and J gave up 8 bases, with 14 bases separating them. Germline V lookup: CDR1 LNHDA, CDR2 SQIVND (reference sequence). This CDR3 is CASTQRGSEKLFF. The sequenced part of the CDR3 DNA is TGTGCCAGTACCCAGAGGGGCAGCGAAAAA.

For this clone: The observed sequence ends 3 residues before the CDR3 terminus, with the missing tail filled in from the germline J gene. The chain joins TRBV20-1 to TRBJ1-2, with 8 bases aligning to TRBD1. The V gene end was trimmed by 1 base and the J gene end by 5 bases; junction bases not matched to a gene: 6. In germline, CDR1 is DFQATT, CDR2 SNEGSKA (reference sequence). The CDR3 is 14 residues long. The CDR3 reads CSARVSGQGYGYTF. CDR3 DNA (partial): TGCAGTGCTAGAGTTTCTGGACAGGGTTATGGC.

On this clone: Read coverage stops 3 residues before the CDR3 terminus; the germline J gene supplies the remainder. This rearrangement joins TRBV19 to TRBJ1-2; 10 bases agree with TRBD1. The CDR3 contains 16 residues. The germline gives CDR1 LNHDA, CDR2 SQIVND (reference sequence). CDR3 DNA, as far as it was read: TGTGCCAGTAGTATTACTGGGACAGGGGAATCGCGGGGC. Its protein product is CASSITGTGESRG. The whole CDR3 is CASSITGTGESRGYTF.

A note on this clone: Read data end 3 residues before the CDR3 end; the end is taken from the germline J gene. The rearrangement uses TRBV10-2 and TRBJ2-1; TRBD2 matches 12 bases. The germline CDR1 and CDR2 sequences are WSHSY and SAAADI. J lost 8 bases, V lost 4 bases, and 9 bases had no gene match. The CDR3 is made up of 16 amino acids. The part of the CDR3 DNA that was read is TGCGCCAGCAGTGGAATACTAGCGGGAGGTACCGATGAG. Translation gives CASSGILAGGTDE. In full, the CDR3 reads CASSGILAGGTDEQFF.

About this clone: The CDR3 extends 3 residues past the end of the read, so its final part is completed from the germline J gene. The V call is TRBV5-4, the J call TRBJ2-1; 7 bases match TRBD1. The CDR3 extends over 14 amino acids. Germline CDR1 and CDR2: SGHNT and YYREEE (reference sequence). The J segment lost 5 bases and the V segment lost 5 bases, leaving 7 bases of the junction unmatched. The sequenced CDR3 bases are TGTGCCAGCAGATACGACAGGGTGGACAATGAG. This codes for CASRYDRVDNE. The entire CDR3 protein reads CASRYDRVDNEQFF.

In the case of this clone: The CDR3 end falls 3 residues outside the read, so it is completed with the germline J gene. The gene calls are TRBV28 and TRBJ1-4, with D perhaps matching TRBD1 (5 bases). CDR3 length: 12 amino acids. With 3 bases removed from V and 10 bases from J, the gap between germline ends came to 9 bases. Germline V gene data show CDR1 as MDHEN and CDR2 as SYDVKM. Here the CDR3 reads CASSLLRGKLFF. The DNA read from the CDR3 is TGTGCCAGCAGTTTGTTGAGGGGAAAA.

As concerns this clone: The read ends 3 residues early relative to the CDR3; the germline J gene fills the gap. This chain connects TRBV7-8 to TRBJ2-6; the D gene is possibly TRBD2 (6 bases). The germline CDR1 and CDR2 sequences are SGHVS and FQNEAQ. V was trimmed by 5 bases and J by 0 bases, leaving 17 bases between them. This CDR3 comprises 18 residues. The CDR3 is CASSPPGLDFSGANVLTF. The sequenced CDR3 bases are TGTGCCAGCAGCCCGCCGGGACTGGACTTCTCTGGGGCCAACGTC.

With respect to this clone: The CDR3 end falls 3 residues outside the read, so it is completed with the germline J gene. V and J are TRBV5-4 and TRBJ2-1; no clear D. V was cut by 4 bases and J by 7 bases, with 15 bases left in between. The CDR3 has 14 amino acids. Germline values: CDR1 SGHNT, CDR2 YYREEE (reference sequence). The CDR3 protein is CASSPEGPGNEQFF. The CDR3 bases that were read are TGTGCCAGCAGCCCCGAAGGGCCCGGAAATGAG.

As to this clone: The read comes to an end 3 residues before the CDR3 does, leaving the germline J gene to fill in the end. V usage is TRBV20-1 and J usage is TRBJ2-1; 8 bases are shared with TRBD2. The CDR3 sequence is 14 residues long. V shed 6 bases, J shed 9 bases, and the junction held 13 bases outside the gene matches. Germline loops: CDR1 DFQATT, CDR2 SNEGSKA (reference sequence). The CDR3 protein is CSARATGLGTEQFF. CDR3 DNA, as far as it was read: TGCAGTGCCCGCGCCACGGGACTAGGGACTGAG.

Remarks on this clone: The CDR3 goes on 3 residues after the read ends, and that part is filled in from the germline J gene. This chain uses TRBV14 with TRBJ1-1; D is unresolved. In germline, CDR1 is SGHDN, CDR2 FVKESK. The length of the CDR3 is 13 residues. The DNA read from the CDR3 is TGTGCCAGCAGCCAAGGGAGGGCCCACGGA. This translates into CASSQGRAHG. The whole CDR3 is CASSQGRAHGAFF.

About this clone itself: The sequence runs out 3 residues before the end of the CDR3; the remainder is reconstructed from the germline J gene. The V and J genes are TRBV7-2 and TRBJ2-1, with 9 bases identical to TRBD2. J lost 5 bases, V lost 7 bases, and 9 bases had no gene match. The CDR3 is made up of 15 amino acids. The germline gives CDR1 SGHTA, CDR2 FQGNSA. The covered CDR3 bases are TGTGCCAGCATCCGCCGGACTAGCGCCGACAATGAG. Protein: CASIRRTSADNE. The CDR3, in full, reads CASIRRTSADNEQFF.

On this clone itself: The sequenced fragment ends 3 residues before the CDR3 boundary, so the rest is inferred from the germline J gene. J is TRBJ1-1 and V is TRBV7-6; the match to TRBD1 covers 9 bases. Germline CDR1 SGHVS, CDR2 FNYEAQ. V shed 1 base, J shed 3 bases, and the junction held 3 bases outside the gene matches. This CDR3 spans 15 amino acids. CDR3 bases read: TGTGCCAGCAGCTTAGTACAGGGGGCGGACACTGAA. Translation gives CASSLVQGADTE. The CDR3, in full, reads CASSLVQGADTEAFF.